The rows below give T cell receptor beta chains drawn from one sample of a study of PD-L1 blockade in urothelial cancer. Some clones are missing from TCRdb's copy, which holds only in-frame ones; the method was immunoSEQ multiplex PCR. The sample carries roughly 52,000 clones, about four fifths recorded once. Specimen: PBMCs, collected around atezolizumab (anti-PD-L1) treatment. The receptors shown here come from a man between 65 and 79 years old with urothelial cancer. Both conserved end residues are part of each CDR3. The D gene is left open where the match is weak. Rows may omit the clone size; those that give it use once, few, many or a size class.

d_call: TRBD1
clone_size: .
v_call: TRBV5-1
j_call: TRBJ2-5
cdr3_nt: TGCGCCAGCAGCTGGGGGGGGACAGGGTTTGGAGTTCGAGAGACCCAGTACTTC
cdr3_aa: CASSWGGTGFGVRETQYF

d_call: .
clone_size: .
v_call: TRBV28
j_call: TRBJ2-1
cdr3_nt: TGTGCCAGCTTGGGGCCATACAATGAGCAGTTCTTC
cdr3_aa: CASLGPYNEQFF

d_call: .
clone_size: once
v_call: TRBV18
j_call: TRBJ2-7
cdr3_nt: TGTGCCAGCTCATCGCCAACCACAGTTTACGAGCAGTACTTC
cdr3_aa: CASSSPTTVYEQYF

d_call: .
clone_size: .
v_call: TRBV14
j_call: TRBJ1-5
cdr3_nt: TGTGCCAGCAGCCAAGAAGGTGAGGCTGACTATAGCAATCAGCCCCAGCATTTT
cdr3_aa: CASSQEGEADYSNQPQHF

d_call: .
clone_size: .
v_call: TRBV29-1
j_call: TRBJ2-1
cdr3_nt: TGCAGCGTGGAAGCGACCCCCGGGGAGCAGTTCTTC
cdr3_aa: CSVEATPGEQFF

d_call: TRBD2
clone_size: .
v_call: TRBV7-8
j_call: TRBJ2-3
cdr3_nt: TGTGCCAGCAGCTTGGGACTAGTTTTGACAGATACGCAGTATTTT
cdr3_aa: CASSLGLVLTDTQYF

d_call: .
clone_size: .
v_call: TRBV12-2
j_call: TRBJ1-1
cdr3_nt: TGTGCAAGTCGCTTAGCGCCCCTAGGGGGCTACGGCACTGAAGCTTTCTTT
cdr3_aa: CASRLAPLGGYGTEAFF

d_call: .
clone_size: .
v_call: TRBV5-6
j_call: TRBJ2-1
cdr3_nt: TGTGCCAGCAGCTTGACGGGAGTTCAAAACAATGAGCAGTTCTTC
cdr3_aa: CASSLTGVQNNEQFF

d_call: TRBD1
clone_size: once
v_call: TRBV28
j_call: TRBJ2-7
cdr3_nt: TGTGCCAGCAGTTTAGTGGACAGGGTGTACGAGCAGTACTTC
cdr3_aa: CASSLVDRVYEQYF

d_call: .
clone_size: .
v_call: TRBV27
j_call: TRBJ1-3
cdr3_nt: TGTGCCAGCAGTACCCTGGGGGGAACTGGAAACACCATATATTTT
cdr3_aa: CASSTLGGTGNTIYF

d_call: .
clone_size: .
v_call: TRBV27
j_call: TRBJ2-7
cdr3_nt: TGTGCCAGCAGTTTAGGCGGGCGAGCCTCCTACGAGCAGTACTTC
cdr3_aa: CASSLGGRASYEQYF

d_call: .
clone_size: .
v_call: TRBV5-1
j_call: TRBJ1-2
cdr3_nt: TGCGCCAGCAGCTTGGGGGCTGACAGGTTTGGGTATGGCTACACCTTC
cdr3_aa: CASSLGADRFGYGYTF

d_call: .
clone_size: .
v_call: TRBV27
j_call: TRBJ2-7
cdr3_nt: TGTGCCAGCAGTTTTAACGGCGGAGCCTACGAGCAGTACTTC
cdr3_aa: CASSFNGGAYEQYF

d_call: .
clone_size: .
v_call: TRBV18
j_call: TRBJ2-2
cdr3_nt: TGTGCCAGCTCACCACCTACGCGAGCCGGGGAGCTGTTTTTT
cdr3_aa: CASSPPTRAGELFF

d_call: TRBD1
clone_size: .
v_call: TRBV28
j_call: TRBJ2-7
cdr3_nt: TGTGCCAGCAGCCCCATCGACGACAGGGGTTCCTACGAGCAGTACTTC
cdr3_aa: CASSPIDDRGSYEQYF

d_call: .
clone_size: .
v_call: TRBV15
j_call: TRBJ2-2
cdr3_nt: TGTGCCACCAGCAGAGATACGAACACCGGGGAGCTGTTTTTT
cdr3_aa: CATSRDTNTGELFF

d_call: .
clone_size: few
v_call: TRBV5-1
j_call: TRBJ1-3
cdr3_nt: TGCGCCAGCAGCTTATTCGGGGTTGAAAACACCATATATTTT
cdr3_aa: CASSLFGVENTIYF

d_call: .
clone_size: once
v_call: TRBV28
j_call: TRBJ1-4
cdr3_nt: TGTGCCAGCCTTGCCCGGGGGGGGATTCTCACTAATGAAAAACTGTTTTTT
cdr3_aa: CASLARGGILTNEKLFF

d_call: .
clone_size: .
v_call: TRBV18
j_call: TRBJ2-7
cdr3_nt: TGTGCCAGCTCACCGTCGCCCGGGGGCGAGCAGTACTTC
cdr3_aa: CASSPSPGGEQYF

d_call: TRBD1
clone_size: .
v_call: TRBV6-6
j_call: TRBJ1-6
cdr3_nt: TGTGCCAGCAGTCCCCGACAGGGAGACTCACCCCTCCACTTT
cdr3_aa: CASSPRQGDSPLHF

d_call: .
clone_size: .
v_call: TRBV25-1
j_call: TRBJ1-5
cdr3_nt: TGTGCCAGCAGCCCGGGGGGTCCCAATCAGCCCCAGCATTTT
cdr3_aa: CASSPGGPNQPQHF

d_call: .
clone_size: .
v_call: TRBV6-1
j_call: TRBJ2-3
cdr3_nt: TGTGCCAGCAGTGAGGGGACTAGCACAGATACGCAGTATTTT
cdr3_aa: CASSEGTSTDTQYF

d_call: TRBD1
clone_size: .
v_call: TRBV2
j_call: TRBJ2-5
cdr3_nt: TGTGCCAGCAGTGCTTACAGGGGGCAAGAGACCCAGTACTTC
cdr3_aa: CASSAYRGQETQYF

d_call: .
clone_size: once
v_call: TRBV28
j_call: TRBJ1-2
cdr3_nt: TGTGCCAGCAGTTTTGGGGTCCCAGCGGTTGGCTACACCTTC
cdr3_aa: CASSFGVPAVGYTF

d_call: .
clone_size: .
v_call: TRBV27
j_call: TRBJ1-2
cdr3_nt: TGTGCCAGCAGTTTACAGGGTATGCATGGCTACACCTTC
cdr3_aa: CASSLQGMHGYTF

d_call: TRBD2
clone_size: .
v_call: TRBV18
j_call: TRBJ2-1
cdr3_nt: TGTGCCAGCTCACCACCTGAGCTAGCGGGAGGCTATGAGCAGTTCTTC
cdr3_aa: CASSPPELAGGYEQFF

d_call: .
clone_size: once
v_call: TRBV6-7
j_call: TRBJ2-3
cdr3_nt: TGTGCCAGCAGCGCGGGGTTCTCAGAGCCGGATACGCAGTATTTT
cdr3_aa: CASSAGFSEPDTQYF

d_call: .
clone_size: .
v_call: TRBV5-1
j_call: TRBJ1-1
cdr3_nt: TGCGCCAGCAGCTTGAGGCCGGGGAACACTGAAGCTTTCTTT
cdr3_aa: CASSLRPGNTEAFF

d_call: TRBD1
clone_size: .
v_call: TRBV9
j_call: TRBJ1-1
cdr3_nt: TGTGCCAGCAGCGTAGCGACAGGGCGGGAAGCTTTCTTT
cdr3_aa: CASSVATGREAFF

d_call: .
clone_size: .
v_call: TRBV7-2
j_call: TRBJ1-3
cdr3_nt: TGTGCCAGCAGCTCTGGACAGCCGGGTGGAAACACCATATATTTT
cdr3_aa: CASSSGQPGGNTIYF

d_call: .
clone_size: .
v_call: TRBV28
j_call: TRBJ2-7
cdr3_nt: TGTGCCAGCAGTGCCGGGACTCCCTCCTACGAGCAGTACTTC
cdr3_aa: CASSAGTPSYEQYF

d_call: .
clone_size: .
v_call: TRBV5-5
j_call: TRBJ1-2
cdr3_nt: TGTGCCAGCAGCCCTTCTCTGGGCGAACGCAGGGGCTACACCTTC
cdr3_aa: CASSPSLGERRGYTF

d_call: TRBD1
clone_size: once
v_call: TRBV28
j_call: TRBJ2-7
cdr3_nt: TGTGCCAGCAGACAAACAGGGGGCCCTTACGAGCAGTACTTC
cdr3_aa: CASRQTGGPYEQYF

d_call: .
clone_size: few
v_call: TRBV5-1
j_call: TRBJ1-1
cdr3_nt: TGCGCCAGCAAGAACAGCCAATACACTGAAGCTTTCTTT
cdr3_aa: CASKNSQYTEAFF

d_call: TRBD2
clone_size: .
v_call: TRBV30
j_call: TRBJ2-5
cdr3_nt: TGTGCCTGCTCCCGCGGGGGTGTCGGTGGAGAGACCCAGTACTTC
cdr3_aa: CACSRGGVGGETQYF

d_call: .
clone_size: .
v_call: TRBV6-1
j_call: TRBJ2-1
cdr3_nt: TGTGCCAGCAGCGTCGAAAGCTACGGTGAGCAGTTCTTC
cdr3_aa: CASSVESYGEQFF

d_call: .
clone_size: .
v_call: TRBV5-1
j_call: TRBJ2-3
cdr3_nt: TGCGCCAGCAGCTTGGGACAGAGCCCTAGCACAGATACGCAGTATTTT
cdr3_aa: CASSLGQSPSTDTQYF

d_call: .
clone_size: .
v_call: TRBV21-1
j_call: TRBJ1-4
cdr3_nt: TGTGCCAGCACCCCGGTCGGGACAACTAATGAAAAACTGTTTTTT
cdr3_aa: CASTPVGTTNEKLFF

d_call: TRBD2
clone_size: .
v_call: TRBV27
j_call: TRBJ2-7
cdr3_nt: TGTGCCAGCAGTTTAAAACCGGGAGTAGCGGGGTCCTACGAGCAGTACTTC
cdr3_aa: CASSLKPGVAGSYEQYF

d_call: .
clone_size: once
v_call: TRBV7-6
j_call: TRBJ2-2
cdr3_nt: TGTGCCAGCAGTAGAGGGCACACCGGGGAGCTGTTTTTT
cdr3_aa: CASSRGHTGELFF

d_call: .
clone_size: few
v_call: TRBV10-2
j_call: TRBJ1-2
cdr3_nt: TGCGCCAGCAGTGAATCGTTCGGACAAGCCTACACCTTC
cdr3_aa: CASSESFGQAYTF

d_call: .
clone_size: .
v_call: TRBV7-2
j_call: TRBJ2-3
cdr3_nt: TGTGCCAGCAGCTTAGCTGCAGGTATGGGCACAGATACGCAGTATTTT
cdr3_aa: CASSLAAGMGTDTQYF